The sequence of this TCR beta chain was determined in a study of CD8 T cells in ankylosing spondylitis. Study outcomes and limitations: Disease-linked clones proved CD8+ and comparatively uncommon in peripheral blood. Within ankylosing spondylitis blood, a TCR beta motif made up of roughly eight highly homologous variants appeared to be characteristic.

In regard to this clonotype: Antigen unknown.

This CDR3 is built from 15 residues. V shed 4 bases, J shed 7 bases, and the junction held 8 bases outside the gene matches. Germline V lookup: CDR1 SGDLS, CDR2 YYNGEE. The TCR beta libraries were generated through quantitative 5'-RACE incorporating molecular barcodes. TCRdb redid the calling of the 5' RACE reads with MiXCR, one entry per CDR3 protein. The sample shows hundreds of thousands of distinct CDR3 sequences, roughly a sixth of them seen only once. The origin of this receptor is a male donor with ankylosing spondylitis. This chain joins TRBV9 and TRBJ1-6, with TRBD1 identical over 7 bases. Sequenced material: blood, either unsorted or a sorted T cell fraction (not recorded which). DNA of the CDR3: TGTGCCAGCAGCTTACACCGGGACAGAAATTCACCCCTCCACTTT. It specifies CASSLHRDRNSPLHF.